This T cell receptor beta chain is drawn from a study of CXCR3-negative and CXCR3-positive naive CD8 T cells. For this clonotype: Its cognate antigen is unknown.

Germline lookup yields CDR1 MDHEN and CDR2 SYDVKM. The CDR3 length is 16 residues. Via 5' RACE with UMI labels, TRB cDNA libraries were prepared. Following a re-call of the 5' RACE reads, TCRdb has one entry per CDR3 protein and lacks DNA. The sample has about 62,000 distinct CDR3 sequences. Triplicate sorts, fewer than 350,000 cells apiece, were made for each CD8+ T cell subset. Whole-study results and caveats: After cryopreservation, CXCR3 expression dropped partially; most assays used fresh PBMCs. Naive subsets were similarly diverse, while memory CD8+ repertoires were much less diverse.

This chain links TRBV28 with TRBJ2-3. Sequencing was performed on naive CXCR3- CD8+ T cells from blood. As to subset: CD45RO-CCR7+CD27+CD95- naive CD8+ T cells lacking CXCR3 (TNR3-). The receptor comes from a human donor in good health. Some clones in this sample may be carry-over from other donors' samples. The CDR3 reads CASSLYEISEADTQYF.